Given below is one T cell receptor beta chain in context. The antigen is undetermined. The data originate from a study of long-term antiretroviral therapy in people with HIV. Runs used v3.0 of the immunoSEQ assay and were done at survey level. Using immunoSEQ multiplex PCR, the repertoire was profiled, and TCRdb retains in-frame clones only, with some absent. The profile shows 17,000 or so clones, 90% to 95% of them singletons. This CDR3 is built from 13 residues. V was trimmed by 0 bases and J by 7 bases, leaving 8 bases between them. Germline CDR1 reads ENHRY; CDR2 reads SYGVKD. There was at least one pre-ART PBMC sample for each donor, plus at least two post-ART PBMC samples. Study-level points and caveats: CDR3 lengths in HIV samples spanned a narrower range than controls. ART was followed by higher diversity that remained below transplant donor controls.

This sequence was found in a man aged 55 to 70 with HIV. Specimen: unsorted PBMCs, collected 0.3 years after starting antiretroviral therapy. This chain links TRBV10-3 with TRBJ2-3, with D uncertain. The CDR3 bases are TGTGCCATCAGTGAGTCGAACGGGTATACGCAGTATTTT. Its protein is CAISESNGYTQYF.